These T cell receptor beta chains were read from a single sample in a study of shared clonotypes between healthy human individuals. Sequenced by immunoSEQ multiplex PCR; TCRdb stores in-frame clones only, minus some. The sample has roughly 2.4 million clones, 90% to 96% seen once. Sequenced input: naive CD4+ T cells sorted from blood. All receptors derive from a man aged 18 to 30 in good health. Each CDR3 is given with its conserved first and last residue. D genes are given only for firm matches. The size of a clone is reported for some rows only, either as once, few or many, or as a class for expanded clones.

j_call,d_call,clone_size,v_call,cdr3_length,cdr3_aa,cdr3_nt
TRBJ2-5,TRBD2,NA,TRBV18,15,CASSPGTKREETQYF,TGTGCCAGCTCACCAGGGACTAAGAGGGAGGAGACCCAGTACTTC
TRBJ1-5,NA,NA,TRBV5-1,14,CASRDMAGNQPQHF,TGCGCCAGCAGAGACATGGCGGGCAATCAGCCCCAGCATTTT
TRBJ1-5,NA,NA,TRBV4-1,16,CASSQEKGKVNQPQHF,TGCGCCAGCAGCCAAGAAAAAGGGAAAGTCAATCAGCCCCAGCATTTT
TRBJ1-2,NA,NA,TRBV10-2,17,CASSDGERTAPPRGYTF,TGCGCCAGCAGTGACGGAGAAAGGACAGCCCCTCCTCGGGGCTACACCTTC
TRBJ2-7,TRBD1,NA,TRBV6-4,14,CATPDRGSSYEQYF,TGTGCCACCCCGGACAGGGGGAGCTCCTACGAGCAGTACTTC
TRBJ1-5,NA,NA,TRBV6-1,14,CASSGGDRNQPQHF,TGTGCCAGCAGTGGGGGGGATAGAAATCAGCCCCAGCATTTT
TRBJ2-5,TRBD1,NA,TRBV2,13,CASTADREETQYF,TGTGCCAGCACCGCGGACAGGGAAGAGACCCAGTACTTC
TRBJ2-1,NA,NA,TRBV4-2,14,CASSPSGPNNEQFF,TGTGCCAGCAGCCCATCGGGACCGAACAATGAGCAGTTCTTC
TRBJ1-2,NA,NA,TRBV7-2,13,CASSLQGSYGYTF,TGTGCCAGCAGCTTACAGGGGTCCTATGGCTACACCTTC
TRBJ1-1,NA,NA,TRBV5-6,15,CASSDEDTGSTEAFF,TGTGCCAGCAGCGATGAGGACACAGGGTCCACTGAAGCTTTCTTT
TRBJ1-2,TRBD1,few,TRBV6-6,14,CASTPGDRDYGYTF,TGTGCCAGCACCCCGGGGGACAGGGACTATGGCTACACCTTC
TRBJ1-4,NA,NA,TRBV10-3,16,CAISESGGTANEKLFF,TGTGCCATCAGTGAGTCGGGAGGGACGGCTAATGAAAAACTGTTTTTT
TRBJ2-4,NA,NA,TRBV19,16,CASNSQGALAKNIQYF,TGTGCCAGTAACTCACAGGGTGCTCTGGCCAAAAACATTCAGTACTTC
TRBJ2-7,TRBD1,NA,TRBV7-8,15,CASSLDDRGGYEQYF,TGTGCCAGCAGCTTAGACGACAGGGGCGGCTACGAGCAGTACTTC
TRBJ2-5,NA,once,TRBV21-1,18,CASSKGDRTRTKQETQYF,TGTGCCAGCAGCAAAGGAGATAGGACTAGGACTAAACAAGAGACCCAGTACTTC
TRBJ1-1,TRBD1,NA,TRBV29-1,14,CSVALTGGGTEAFF,TGCAGCGTTGCCTTGACAGGGGGTGGAACTGAAGCTTTCTTT
TRBJ1-5,NA,once,TRBV28,13,CASSFAGNQPQHF,TGTGCCAGCAGTTTCGCGGGGAATCAGCCCCAGCATTTT
TRBJ1-1,NA,NA,TRBV20-1,11,CSATKNTEAFF,TGCAGTGCAACAAAAAACACTGAAGCTTTCTTT
TRBJ2-2,TRBD2,NA,TRBV5-1,20,CASSSSGTSGPRAPTGELFF,TGCGCCAGCAGCTCCTCCGGGACTAGCGGACCCCGAGCCCCCACCGGGGAGCTGTTTTTT
TRBJ1-6,TRBD1,NA,TRBV30,14,CAWSVLTGNSPLHF,TGTGCCTGGAGTGTACTGACAGGGAACTCACCCCTCCACTTT
TRBJ2-5,TRBD2,NA,TRBV5-1,18,CASSLGLAGGMYQETQYF,TGCGCCAGCAGCCTGGGACTAGCGGGAGGAATGTACCAAGAGACCCAGTACTTC
TRBJ1-5,TRBD1,NA,TRBV19,16,CASSKQGPSMNQPQHF,TGTGCCAGTAGTAAACAGGGGCCATCCATGAATCAGCCCCAGCATTTT
TRBJ2-7,NA,NA,TRBV30,13,CAWSGGQSYEQYF,TGTGCCTGGAGTGGTGGGCAGTCCTACGAGCAGTACTTC
TRBJ1-1,NA,NA,TRBV5-1,14,CASSFGDSGTEAFF,TGCGCCAGCTCCTTTGGGGATTCGGGCACTGAAGCTTTCTTT
TRBJ1-1,NA,NA,TRBV19,14,CASSIVAANTEAFF,TGTGCCAGTAGTATCGTGGCAGCAAACACTGAAGCTTTCTTT
TRBJ2-5,NA,NA,TRBV6-4,18,CASSDSRMGSCYAETQYF,TGTGCCAGCAGTGACTCGCGGATGGGGTCGTGTTACGCAGAGACCCAGTACTTC
TRBJ2-7,NA,once,TRBV2,15,CASFTGAGTSYEQYF,TGTGCCAGCTTCACTGGGGCAGGCACCTCCTACGAGCAGTACTTC
TRBJ1-1,NA,NA,TRBV2,14,CASSPRDLGTEAFF,TGTGCCAGCAGTCCAAGGGATTTGGGCACTGAAGCTTTCTTT
TRBJ2-7,TRBD2,NA,TRBV10-3,14,CAISAIAGSYEQYF,TGTGCCATCAGTGCAATAGCGGGGAGCTACGAGCAGTACTTC
TRBJ2-3,NA,NA,TRBV9,15,CASSVLAASTDTQYF,TGTGCCAGCAGCGTCTTAGCAGCCAGCACAGATACGCAGTATTTT
TRBJ2-3,TRBD2,NA,TRBV5-4,16,CASSQGTSGTTDTQYF,TGTGCCAGCAGCCAGGGGACTAGCGGGACCACAGATACGCAGTATTTT
TRBJ1-6,TRBD1,NA,TRBV11-2,15,CASLNFGTENSPLHF,TGTGCCAGCCTGAATTTCGGGACAGAGAATTCACCCCTCCACTTT
TRBJ1-4,TRBD1,NA,TRBV6-6,13,CASSPRGGEKLFF,TGTGCCAGCAGTCCCAGGGGGGGGGAAAAACTGTTTTTT
TRBJ1-1,NA,NA,TRBV4-1,15,CASSPIPGGNTEAFF,TGCGCCAGCAGCCCTATCCCGGGGGGGAACACTGAAGCTTTCTTT
TRBJ2-7,NA,NA,TRBV20-1,11,CSAPAGYEQYF,TGCAGTGCCCCGGCCGGGTACGAGCAGTACTTC
TRBJ2-2,TRBD2,NA,TRBV30,17,CAWSKRPGLVPTGELFF,TGTGCCTGGAGCAAAAGGCCGGGACTAGTCCCCACCGGGGAGCTGTTTTTT
TRBJ1-6,NA,NA,TRBV2,13,CASVDSPNSPLHF,TGTGCCAGCGTGGACAGCCCAAATTCACCCCTCCACTTT
TRBJ2-3,TRBD2,NA,TRBV6-1,14,CASTLLAGDLTQYF,TGTGCCAGCACCTTACTAGCGGGAGATCTGACGCAGTATTTT
TRBJ1-2,TRBD1,NA,TRBV28,16,CASSLDILVGQRGYTF,TGTGCCAGCAGTTTAGATATCTTGGTGGGACAGCGGGGCTACACCTTC
TRBJ1-5,TRBD1,NA,TRBV4-1,16,CASSQSGQGGNQPQHF,TGCGCCAGCAGCCAGTCAGGACAGGGTGGCAATCAGCCCCAGCATTTT
TRBJ2-2,NA,NA,TRBV10-1,13,CASSDWGTGELFF,TGCGCCAGCAGTGATTGGGGGACCGGGGAGCTGTTTTTT
TRBJ2-7,TRBD1,NA,TRBV11-2,14,CASRGQGISYEQYF,TGTGCCAGCAGGGGACAGGGAATCTCCTACGAGCAGTACTTC
TRBJ2-2,NA,NA,TRBV9,15,CASSVLTVNTGELFF,TGTGCCAGCAGCGTATTAACAGTTAACACCGGGGAGCTGTTTTTT
TRBJ1-3,NA,NA,TRBV18,15,CASSPAGSFGNTIYF,TGTGCCAGCTCACCCGCGGGGTCTTTTGGAAACACCATATATTTT
TRBJ1-4,TRBD1,NA,TRBV28,13,CASRNDRGEKLFF,TGTGCCAGCAGGAACGACAGGGGTGAAAAACTGTTTTTT
TRBJ1-3,TRBD1,NA,TRBV5-1,15,CASSSGTGSGNTIYF,TGCGCCAGCAGCTCGGGGACAGGGTCTGGAAACACCATATATTTT
TRBJ2-3,NA,NA,TRBV6-5,15,CASSYQGRDTDTQYF,TGTGCCAGCAGTTACCAGGGGCGCGACACAGATACGCAGTATTTT
TRBJ2-2,NA,NA,TRBV13,15,CASSLTSTNTGELFF,TGTGCCAGCAGCTTAACCAGTACGAACACCGGGGAGCTGTTTTTT
TRBJ2-1,NA,NA,TRBV5-1,16,CASSLEGPYSYNEQFF,TGCGCCAGCAGCTTGGAGGGCCCTTACTCCTACAATGAGCAGTTCTTC
TRBJ1-2,NA,NA,TRBV7-9,13,CASSPEGLYGYTF,TGTGCCAGCAGCCCCGAAGGGCTCTATGGCTACACCTTC
TRBJ2-5,NA,NA,TRBV27,13,CASSFGGRETQYF,TGTGCCAGCAGTTTTGGGGGGAGGGAGACCCAGTACTTC
TRBJ1-3,NA,NA,TRBV6-1,16,CASSEAPPGPGNTIYF,TGTGCCAGCAGTGAAGCCCCCCCCGGTCCCGGAAACACCATATATTTT
TRBJ2-7,NA,NA,TRBV27,13,CASSLSQGIEQYF,TGTGCCAGCAGCCTGTCCCAGGGAATCGAGCAGTACTTC
TRBJ2-1,NA,once,TRBV6-6,12,CASSYRVGEQFF,TGTGCCAGCAGTTACAGGGTTGGTGAGCAGTTCTTC
TRBJ2-7,TRBD1,NA,TRBV6-4,15,CASSDRDRGSYEQYF,TGTGCCAGCAGTGACAGGGACAGGGGGTCCTACGAGCAGTACTTC
TRBJ2-7,NA,NA,TRBV30,14,CAWSGGPRPNEQYF,TGTGCCTGGAGTGGGGGCCCCCGGCCCAACGAGCAGTACTTC
TRBJ1-4,NA,NA,TRBV30,14,CAWSLFRGEEKLFF,TGTGCCTGGAGCCTATTCAGGGGAGAGGAAAAACTGTTTTTT